This T cell receptor beta chain stems from a study of graft-versus-host responses after intestinal transplantation. At the level of the study: All recipients were given anti-thymocyte globulin induction, and tacrolimus and steroids were then administered for around three years. Points from the study as a whole: The recipient marrow held GvH clones, and some of them showed up first in ileum or blood. Across patients carrying graft-donor T cell macrochimerism, allografts held high graft-versus-host to host-versus-graft clonal ratios.

Clones were read by immunoSEQ multiplex PCR, and TCRdb kept only the in-frame ones, dropping some. Here the sample spans around 120,000 clones, 85% to 95% being singletons. Per the germline V gene, CDR1 is MNHEY and CDR2 is SMNVEV (reference sequence). V gave up 1 base and J gave up 0 bases, with 7 bases separating them. This CDR3 has 15 residues. To note about this clone: What it binds is not known.

The sequence was obtained from a human donor who received an intestinal transplant. The sequenced sample was unstimulated CD4+ T cells sorted from spleen or lymph node cells, obtained before intestinal transplant. The rearrangement links TRBV27 to TRBJ1-5; D gene uncertain. The DNA of the CDR3 is TGTGCCAGCAGTTTATACTCTGATAGCAATCAGCCCCAGCATTTT. Translating it yields CASSLYSDSNQPQHF.